This TCR beta chain was retrieved from a study of shared clonotypes between healthy human individuals. The germline V gene has CDR1 SGHAT and CDR2 FQNNGV. The V gene lost 6 bases and the J gene lost 2 bases, with 21 bases spanning the gap. This CDR3 has 17 residues. Profiled with immunoSEQ multiplex PCR; TCRdb holds only in-frame clones, not every one. The data contain approximately 2.1 million clones, over 85% of them seen just once; the ten biggest clones take up 0.39%. The sequence came from a man between 18 and 29 years old in good health. Some clones in this sample may be carry-over from other donors' samples. Material: naive CD4+ T cells from PBMCs. Described subset: CD45RA+ positively selected. This chain uses TRBV11-2 with TRBJ2-3; D could derive from TRBD1 or TRBD2 (5 bases each). CDR3 in DNA: TGTGCCAGCAGAAACCCCGGGACCACCTATGCCACAGATACGCAGTATTTT. It encodes CASRNPGTTYATDTQYF.